This is a list of T cell receptor beta chains from one sample in a study of T cells in Graves' hyperthyroidism and ophthalmopathy. MiXCR, applied by TCRdb to the multiplex PCR reads, yields one record per CDR3 protein. Of 75,000 to 100,000 distinct CDR3 sequences listed, 40% were seen once; the top ten hold 9.5% to 13%. Sequencing was done on a sample of peripheral blood or thyroid tissue (not recorded which). The source of these receptors is a woman between 25 and 40 years old with Graves' hyperthyroidism. Both conserved end residues are part of each CDR3. The order of the fields is V gene, J gene, CDR3 protein.

v_gene: TRBV28
j_gene: TRBJ1-2
CDR3aa: CASSPTGTGYVMYGYTF

v_gene: TRBV9
j_gene: TRBJ1-5
CDR3aa: CASSRPGGGQPQHF

v_gene: TRBV11-2
j_gene: TRBJ2-3
CDR3aa: CASSTVLAEAWDTQYF

v_gene: TRBV13
j_gene: TRBJ2-5
CDR3aa: CASSRAGGGTQYF

v_gene: TRBV12-3/TRBV12-4
j_gene: TRBJ2-7
CDR3aa: CASSLARDRATYEQYF

v_gene: TRBV2
j_gene: TRBJ1-5
CDR3aa: CASSASGTGGVQPQHF

v_gene: TRBV28
j_gene: TRBJ2-3
CDR3aa: CAGSFPIWGTQYF

v_gene: TRBV2
j_gene: TRBJ1-2
CDR3aa: CASIRDRGHYYGYTF

v_gene: TRBV7-2
j_gene: TRBJ1-2
CDR3aa: CASSKSLRDSHYGYTF

v_gene: TRBV7-9
j_gene: TRBJ2-7
CDR3aa: CASSLAATGTYEQYF

v_gene: TRBV20-1
j_gene: TRBJ2-5
CDR3aa: CSADRDSLQETQYF

v_gene: TRBV7-9
j_gene: TRBJ2-7
CDR3aa: CASSISGRAYEQYF

v_gene: TRBV30
j_gene: TRBJ2-2
CDR3aa: CAWDAAGELFF

v_gene: TRBV6-4
j_gene: TRBJ1-3
CDR3aa: CASGGGEGSISPSIYF

v_gene: TRBV27
j_gene: TRBJ1-5
CDR3aa: CASSLRGGQGAIGYQPQHF

v_gene: TRBV10-3
j_gene: TRBJ2-7
CDR3aa: CAISVGSYEQYF

v_gene: TRBV10-3
j_gene: TRBJ1-2
CDR3aa: CAIRTGGGGYTF

v_gene: TRBV28
j_gene: TRBJ2-5
CDR3aa: CASRPAGVMGETQYF

v_gene: TRBV20-1
j_gene: TRBJ2-7
CDR3aa: CSATRTSGFGEQYF

v_gene: TRBV5-1
j_gene: TRBJ1-1
CDR3aa: CASSFRQGTEAFF

v_gene: TRBV4-2
j_gene: TRBJ2-2
CDR3aa: CASSVTSGRVIGELFF

v_gene: TRBV6-5
j_gene: TRBJ2-2
CDR3aa: CASSFGNTGELFF

v_gene: TRBV2
j_gene: TRBJ2-7
CDR3aa: CASSPGTPGDEQYF

v_gene: TRBV10-3
j_gene: TRBJ2-5
CDR3aa: CAIRRAGGRETQYF

v_gene: TRBV2
j_gene: TRBJ1-5
CDR3aa: CASSRDRGFDKLQPQHF

v_gene: TRBV7-6
j_gene: TRBJ2-5
CDR3aa: CASSLVLPGPTNTGETQYF

v_gene: TRBV11-2
j_gene: TRBJ1-1
CDR3aa: CASSLHGGTGAREAFF

v_gene: TRBV7-3
j_gene: TRBJ2-7
CDR3aa: CASSFSVAGSSYEQYF

v_gene: TRBV6-5
j_gene: TRBJ1-1
CDR3aa: CASSSTGLGTEAFF

v_gene: TRBV5-4
j_gene: TRBJ2-3
CDR3aa: CASSFRSGQGPDTQYF

v_gene: TRBV10-3
j_gene: TRBJ2-7
CDR3aa: CAISRSGGIHEQYF

v_gene: TRBV6-2/TRBV6-3
j_gene: TRBJ1-2
CDR3aa: CASSYRGVRGGYGYTF

v_gene: TRBV10-3
j_gene: TRBJ1-1
CDR3aa: CAISESPQNTEAFF

v_gene: TRBV11-2
j_gene: TRBJ1-6
CDR3aa: CASSATGTRDNSPLHF

v_gene: TRBV4-2
j_gene: TRBJ1-1
CDR3aa: CASSQLDSPTGTEAFF

v_gene: TRBV2
j_gene: TRBJ1-1
CDR3aa: CASSAVGRVTEAFF

v_gene: TRBV10-3
j_gene: TRBJ1-5
CDR3aa: CASSSPTYRTGDNQPQHF

v_gene: TRBV5-1
j_gene: TRBJ1-5
CDR3aa: CASSWGDGQPQHF

v_gene: TRBV9
j_gene: TRBJ2-6
CDR3aa: CASSSRRGANVLTF

v_gene: TRBV28
j_gene: TRBJ2-2
CDR3aa: CASSPGPGELFF